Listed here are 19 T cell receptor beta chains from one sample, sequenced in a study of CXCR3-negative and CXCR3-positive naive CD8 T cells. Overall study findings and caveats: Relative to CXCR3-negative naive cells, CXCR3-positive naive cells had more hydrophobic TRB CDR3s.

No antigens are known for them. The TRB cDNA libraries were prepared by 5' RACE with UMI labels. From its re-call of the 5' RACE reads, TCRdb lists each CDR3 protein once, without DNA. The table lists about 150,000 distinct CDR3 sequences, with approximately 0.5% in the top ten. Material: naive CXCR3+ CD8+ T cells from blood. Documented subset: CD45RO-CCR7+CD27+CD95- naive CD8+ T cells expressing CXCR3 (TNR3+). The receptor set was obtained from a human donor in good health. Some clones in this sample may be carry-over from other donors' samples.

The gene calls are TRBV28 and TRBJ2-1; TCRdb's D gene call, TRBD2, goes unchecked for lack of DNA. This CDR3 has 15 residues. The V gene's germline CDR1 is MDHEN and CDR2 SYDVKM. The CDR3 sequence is CASSRRDGVYNEQFF.

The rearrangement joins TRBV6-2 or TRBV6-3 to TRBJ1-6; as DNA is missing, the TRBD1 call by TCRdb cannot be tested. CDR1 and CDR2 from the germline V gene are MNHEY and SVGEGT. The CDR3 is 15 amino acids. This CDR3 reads CASSYGTGYNSPLHF.

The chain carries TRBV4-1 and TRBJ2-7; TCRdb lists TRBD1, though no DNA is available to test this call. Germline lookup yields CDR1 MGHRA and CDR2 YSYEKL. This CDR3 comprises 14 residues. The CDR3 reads CASSQDGTGYEQYF.

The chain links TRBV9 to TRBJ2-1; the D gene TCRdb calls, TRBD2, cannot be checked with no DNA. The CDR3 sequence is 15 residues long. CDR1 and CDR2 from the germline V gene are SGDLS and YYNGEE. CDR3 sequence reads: CASSRDWIMDNEQFF.

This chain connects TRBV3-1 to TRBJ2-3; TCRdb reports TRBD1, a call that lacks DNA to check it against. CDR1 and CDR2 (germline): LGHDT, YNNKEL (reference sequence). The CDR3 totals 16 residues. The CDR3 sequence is CASSRERDRRTDTQYF.

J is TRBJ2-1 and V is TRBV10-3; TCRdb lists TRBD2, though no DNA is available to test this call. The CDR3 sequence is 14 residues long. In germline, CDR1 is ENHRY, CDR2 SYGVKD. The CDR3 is CAISPSANYNEQFF.

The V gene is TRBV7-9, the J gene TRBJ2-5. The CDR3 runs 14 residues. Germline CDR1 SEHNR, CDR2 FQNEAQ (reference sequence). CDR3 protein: CASSSQRGKETQYF.

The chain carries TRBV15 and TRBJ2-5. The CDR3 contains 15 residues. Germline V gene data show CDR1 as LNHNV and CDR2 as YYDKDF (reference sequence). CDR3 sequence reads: CATSRDGGNQETQYF. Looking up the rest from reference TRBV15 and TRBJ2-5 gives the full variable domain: DAMVIQNPRYQVTQFGKPVTLSCSQTLNHNVMYWYQQKSSQAPKLLFHYYDKDFNNEADTPDNFQSRRPNTSFCFLDIRSPGLGDTAMYLCATSRDGGNQETQYFGPGTRLLVL.

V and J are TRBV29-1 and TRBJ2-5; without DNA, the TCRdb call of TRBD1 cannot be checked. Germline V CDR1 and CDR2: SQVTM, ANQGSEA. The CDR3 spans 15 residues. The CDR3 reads CSVDFGTGGPETQYF.

The CDR3 protein is CASSLPYRGLSDTQYF. The chain uses TRBV28 and TRBJ2-3; TCRdb reports TRBD1, a call that lacks DNA to check it against. The CDR3 is 16 residues long. Germline values: CDR1 MDHEN, CDR2 SYDVKM. The variable domain in full, completed from reference TRBV28 and TRBJ2-3, reads DVKVTQSSRYLVKRTGEKVFLECVQDMDHENMFWYRQDPGLGLRLIYFSYDVKMKEKGDIPEGYSVSREKKERFSLILESASTNQTSMYLCASSLPYRGLSDTQYFGPGTRLTVL.

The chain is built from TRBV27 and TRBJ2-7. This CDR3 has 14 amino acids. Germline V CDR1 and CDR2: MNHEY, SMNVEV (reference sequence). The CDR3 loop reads CASSSADLLHEQYF.

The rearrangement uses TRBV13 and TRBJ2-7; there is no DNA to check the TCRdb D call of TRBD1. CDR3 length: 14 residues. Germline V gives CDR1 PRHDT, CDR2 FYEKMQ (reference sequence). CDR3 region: CASSRDRGLYEQYF.

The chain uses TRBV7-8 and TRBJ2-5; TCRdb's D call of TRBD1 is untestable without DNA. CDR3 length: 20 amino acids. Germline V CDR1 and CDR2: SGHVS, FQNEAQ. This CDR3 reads CASSLPTSGAAGGAWETQYF.

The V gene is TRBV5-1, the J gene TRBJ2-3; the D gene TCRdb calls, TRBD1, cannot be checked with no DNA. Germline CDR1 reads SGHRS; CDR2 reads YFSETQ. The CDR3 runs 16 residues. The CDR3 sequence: CASSPWDTDGTDTQYF.

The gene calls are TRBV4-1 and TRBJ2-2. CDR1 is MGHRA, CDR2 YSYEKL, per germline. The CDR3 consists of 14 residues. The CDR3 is CASSQNFNTGELFF.

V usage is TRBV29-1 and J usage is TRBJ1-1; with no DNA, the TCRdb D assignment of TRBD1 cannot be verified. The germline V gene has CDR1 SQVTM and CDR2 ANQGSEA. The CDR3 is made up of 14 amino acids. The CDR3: CSFKAGPPGTEAFF.

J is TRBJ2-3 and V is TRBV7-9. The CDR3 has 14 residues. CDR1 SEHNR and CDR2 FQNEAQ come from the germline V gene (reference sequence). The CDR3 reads CASSFFEGTATQYF.

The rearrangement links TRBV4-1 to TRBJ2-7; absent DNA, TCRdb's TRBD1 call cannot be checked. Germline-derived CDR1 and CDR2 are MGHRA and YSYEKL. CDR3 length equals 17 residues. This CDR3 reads CASSQVIRDRARYEQYF.

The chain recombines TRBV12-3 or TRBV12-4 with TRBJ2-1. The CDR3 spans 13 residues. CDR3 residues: CASSLVETYEQFF.